The 7 T cell receptor beta chains below come from one sample, sequenced in a study of shared clonotypes between healthy human individuals. The repertoire was sequenced with immunoSEQ multiplex PCR; TCRdb's copy has only in-frame clones and lacks some. Seen here are roughly 2.6 million clones, around 90% observed once, and the top ten hold over 0.12%. The specimen sequenced was naive CD4+ T cells sorted from blood. Noted subset: CD45RA+ positively selected. These receptors all come from a man between 18 and 35 years old in good health.

CDR3 loop: CAISDRPLANYGYTF. CDR3 sequence (DNA): TGTGCCATCAGCGACAGACCCCTGGCTAACTATGGCTACACCTTC. This rearrangement joins TRBV10-3 to TRBJ1-2, with a weak D call TRBD1 (5 bases). CDR3 length: 15 residues. Trimming stripped 6 bases from V and 0 bases from J, with 14 bases between. Per germline, CDR1 ENHRY and CDR2 SYGVKD.

V and J are TRBV30 and TRBJ1-1, with a weak D call TRBD1 (6 bases). Trimming removed 5 bases at V and 3 bases at J, with 13 bases between. Germline CDR1 and CDR2: GTSNPN and SVGIG (reference sequence). The CDR3 spans 13 residues. The CDR3 region has the DNA TGTGCCTGGGCGGGGGGGCTAGACACTGAAGCTTTCTTT. It yields the protein CAWAGGLDTEAFF.

V gene TRBV6-1 combines with J gene TRBJ1-6; 11 bases are shared with TRBD1. The CDR3 runs to 15 residues. Unmatched junction bases numbered 3, after V lost 5 bases and J lost 6 bases. CDR1 and CDR2 from the germline V gene are MNHNS and SASEGT. DNA for the CDR3: TGTGCCAGCAGTCCGGACAGGGGGCTTAATTCACCCCTCCACTTT. Translation: CASSPDRGLNSPLHF.

This clone came up once. The rearrangement uses TRBV30 and TRBJ1-4; D gene unclear. The V end was cut by 0 bases, the J end by 7 bases, with 18 bases between. This CDR3 has 16 residues. The germline V gene has CDR1 GTSNPN and CDR2 SVGIG (reference sequence). DNA of the CDR3: TGTGCCTGGAGTGTGGGTCTTGGTCTTCGGGCTGAAAAACTGTTTTTT. Translated, it gives CAWSVGLGLRAEKLFF.

The chain combines TRBV19 with TRBJ1-1, with no clear D. CDR1 and CDR2 (germline): LNHDA, SQIVND (reference sequence). The CDR3 has 15 residues. Trimming stripped 3 bases from V and 5 bases from J, with 16 bases between. The CDR3 here is CASSIYNNPGTEAFF. The CDR3 DNA reads as TGTGCCAGTAGTATTTATAACAACCCTGGAACTGAAGCTTTCTTT.

The chain recombines TRBV19 with TRBJ2-7, with 7 positions matching TRBD1. V shed 5 bases and J 2 bases; nucleotides not matched to a gene: 12. Germline lookup yields CDR1 LNHDA and CDR2 SQIVND (reference sequence). The CDR3 runs to 16 residues. CDR3 DNA: TGTGCCAGTAGTTCGCCCGCCCGGGACAGACCCTACGAGCAGTACTTC. This gives the protein CASSSPARDRPYEQYF.

This chain links TRBV5-4 with TRBJ1-2, with D uncertain. This CDR3 is built from 16 residues. Trimming removed 5 bases from V and 6 bases from J, with 23 bases in between. The germline CDR1 and CDR2 sequences are SGHNT and YYREEE (reference sequence). For the CDR3, the DNA is TGTGCCAGCAGTTTAACAGCTATGGCTACACAAAATGGCTACACCTTC. Translated: CASSLTAMATQNGYTF.